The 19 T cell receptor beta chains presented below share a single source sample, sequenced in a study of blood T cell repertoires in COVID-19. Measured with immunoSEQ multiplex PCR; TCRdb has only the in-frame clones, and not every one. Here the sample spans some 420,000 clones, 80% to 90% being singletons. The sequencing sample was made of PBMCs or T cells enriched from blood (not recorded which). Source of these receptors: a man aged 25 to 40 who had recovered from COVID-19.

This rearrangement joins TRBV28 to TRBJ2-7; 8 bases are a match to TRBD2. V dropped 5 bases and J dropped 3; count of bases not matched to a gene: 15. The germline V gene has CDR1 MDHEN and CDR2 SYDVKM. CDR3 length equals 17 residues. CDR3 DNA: TGTGCCAGCAGTGATTCGGGCTCTAGCGGGCCCTTCTACGAGCAGTACTTC. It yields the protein CASSDSGSSGPFYEQYF.

The CDR3: CASSQGLTGELFF. CDR3 DNA: TGTGCCAGCAGCCAAGGTTTAACCGGGGAGCTGTTTTTT. The chain is built from TRBV3-1 (or the pseudogene TRBV3-2) and TRBJ2-2; no reliable D call. Trimming removed 1 base from V and 5 bases from J, with 5 bases in between. Per the germline V gene, CDR1 is LGHDT and CDR2 is YNNKEL (reference sequence). CDR3 length equals 13 residues.

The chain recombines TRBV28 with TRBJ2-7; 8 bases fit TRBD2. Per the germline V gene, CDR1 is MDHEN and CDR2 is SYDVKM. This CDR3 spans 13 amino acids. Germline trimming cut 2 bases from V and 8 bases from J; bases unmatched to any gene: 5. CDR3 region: CASSLSGSQQQYF. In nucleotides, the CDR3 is TGTGCCAGCAGTTTAAGCGGGAGTCAACAGCAGTACTTC.

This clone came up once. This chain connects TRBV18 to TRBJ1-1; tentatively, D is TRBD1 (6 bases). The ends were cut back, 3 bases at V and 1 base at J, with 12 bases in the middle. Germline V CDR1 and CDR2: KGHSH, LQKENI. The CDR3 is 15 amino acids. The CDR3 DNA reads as TGTGCCAGCTCACCTCAGACAGGCCAGAACACTGAAGCTTTCTTT. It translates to CASSPQTGQNTEAFF.

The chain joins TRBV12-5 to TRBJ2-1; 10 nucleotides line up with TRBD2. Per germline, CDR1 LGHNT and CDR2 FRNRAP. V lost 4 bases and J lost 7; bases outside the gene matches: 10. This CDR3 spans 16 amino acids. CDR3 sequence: CASGSLASGSGNEQFF. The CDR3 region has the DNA TGTGCTAGTGGTTCCCTCGCTAGCGGGAGTGGTAATGAGCAGTTCTTC.

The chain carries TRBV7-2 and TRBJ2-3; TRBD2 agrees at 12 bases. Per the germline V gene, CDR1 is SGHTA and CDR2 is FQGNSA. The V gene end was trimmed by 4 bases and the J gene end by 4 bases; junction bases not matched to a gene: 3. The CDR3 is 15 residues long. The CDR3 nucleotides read TGTGCCAGCAGCTACCGGACTAGCGGGGCAGATACGCAGTATTTT. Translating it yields CASSYRTSGADTQYF.

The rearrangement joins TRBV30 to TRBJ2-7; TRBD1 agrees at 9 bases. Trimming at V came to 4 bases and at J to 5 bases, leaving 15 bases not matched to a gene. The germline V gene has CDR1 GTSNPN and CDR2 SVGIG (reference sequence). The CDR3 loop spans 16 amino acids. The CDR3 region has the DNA TGTGCCTGGAAAGGGACTGGACAGGGGATACTCGACGAGCAGTACTTC. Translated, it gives CAWKGTGQGILDEQYF.

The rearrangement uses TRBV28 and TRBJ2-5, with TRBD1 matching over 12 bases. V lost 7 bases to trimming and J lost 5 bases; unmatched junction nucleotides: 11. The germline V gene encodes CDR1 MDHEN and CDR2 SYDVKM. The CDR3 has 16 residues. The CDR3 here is CASKVVRDRGHETQYF. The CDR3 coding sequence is TGTGCCAGCAAGGTAGTAAGGGACAGGGGGCATGAGACCCAGTACTTC.

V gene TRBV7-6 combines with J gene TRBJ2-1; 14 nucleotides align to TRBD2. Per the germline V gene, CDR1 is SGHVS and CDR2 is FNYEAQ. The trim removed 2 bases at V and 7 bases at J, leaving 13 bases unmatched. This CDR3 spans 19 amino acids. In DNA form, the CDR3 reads TGTGCCAGCAGCTTATGGACAGGACTAGCGGGAGGTCGGAATAATGAGCAGTTCTTC. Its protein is CASSLWTGLAGGRNNEQFF.

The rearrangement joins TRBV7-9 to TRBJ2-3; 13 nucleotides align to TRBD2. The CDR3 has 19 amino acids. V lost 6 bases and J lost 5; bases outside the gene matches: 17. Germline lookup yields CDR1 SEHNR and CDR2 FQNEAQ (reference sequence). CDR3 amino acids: CASSYLSGLAGEGGDTQYF. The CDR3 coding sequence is TGTGCCAGCAGTTATCTTTCAGGACTAGCGGGAGAGGGGGGAGATACGCAGTATTTT.

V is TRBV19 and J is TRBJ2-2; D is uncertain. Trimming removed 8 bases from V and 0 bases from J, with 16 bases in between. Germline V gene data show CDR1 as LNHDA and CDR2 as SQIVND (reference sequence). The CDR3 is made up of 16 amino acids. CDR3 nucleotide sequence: TGTGCCAGTTTCCTTGGTGGAGACGCGAACACCGGGGAGCTGTTTTTT. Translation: CASFLGGDANTGELFF.

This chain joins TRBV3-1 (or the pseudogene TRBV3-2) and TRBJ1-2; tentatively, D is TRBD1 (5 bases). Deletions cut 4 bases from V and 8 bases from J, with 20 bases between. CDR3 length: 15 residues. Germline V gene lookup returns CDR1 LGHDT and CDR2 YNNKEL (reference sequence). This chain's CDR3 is CASSPFDRSAEGYTF. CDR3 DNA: TGTGCCAGCAGCCCGTTCGACAGAAGCGCGGAAGGCTACACCTTC.

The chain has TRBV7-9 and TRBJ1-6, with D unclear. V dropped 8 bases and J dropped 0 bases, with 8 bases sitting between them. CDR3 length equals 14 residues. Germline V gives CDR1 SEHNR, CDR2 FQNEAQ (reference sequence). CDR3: CASGGISYNSPLHF. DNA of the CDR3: TGTGCCAGCGGAGGCATCTCCTATAATTCACCCCTCCACTTT.

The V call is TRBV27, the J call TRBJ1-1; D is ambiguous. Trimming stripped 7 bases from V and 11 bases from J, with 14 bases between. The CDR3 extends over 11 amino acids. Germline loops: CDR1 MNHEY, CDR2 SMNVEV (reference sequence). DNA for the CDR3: TGTGCCAGCACCGACGGGAGAGGGGCTTTCTTT. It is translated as CASTDGRGAFF.

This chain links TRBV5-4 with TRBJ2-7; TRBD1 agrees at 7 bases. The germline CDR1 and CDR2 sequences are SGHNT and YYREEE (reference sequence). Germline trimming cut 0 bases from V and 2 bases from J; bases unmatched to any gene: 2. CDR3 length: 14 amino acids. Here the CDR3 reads CASSLEGQPYEQYF. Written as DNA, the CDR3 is TGTGCCAGCAGCTTGGAGGGACAGCCCTACGAGCAGTACTTC.

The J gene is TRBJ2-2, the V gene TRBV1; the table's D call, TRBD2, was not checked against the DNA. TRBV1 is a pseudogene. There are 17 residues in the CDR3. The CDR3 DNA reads TGCACCAGCAGCCAAGATCTTTCCAGCGGGACTGCTGGGGAGCTGTTTTTT. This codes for CTSSQDLSSGTAGELFF.

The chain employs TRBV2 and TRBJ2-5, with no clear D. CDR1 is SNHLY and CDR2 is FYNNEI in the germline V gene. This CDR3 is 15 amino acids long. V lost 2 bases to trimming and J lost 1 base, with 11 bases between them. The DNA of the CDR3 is TGTGCCAGCAGTGAAAGGCCGCTAGTCCAAGAGACCCAGTACTTC. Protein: CASSERPLVQETQYF.

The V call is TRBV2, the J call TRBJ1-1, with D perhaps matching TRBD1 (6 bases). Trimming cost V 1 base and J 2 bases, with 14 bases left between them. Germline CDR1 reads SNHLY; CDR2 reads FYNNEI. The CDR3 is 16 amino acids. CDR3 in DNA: TGTGCCAGCAGTGAAGGCCTCCCAGGGGACAACACTGAAGCTTTCTTT. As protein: CASSEGLPGDNTEAFF.

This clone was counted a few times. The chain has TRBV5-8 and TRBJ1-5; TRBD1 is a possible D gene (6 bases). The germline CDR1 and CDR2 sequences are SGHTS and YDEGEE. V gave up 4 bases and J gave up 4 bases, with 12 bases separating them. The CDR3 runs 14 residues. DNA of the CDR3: TGTGCCAGCAGCGGGTCTGACAGGAATCAGCCCCAGCATTTT. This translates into CASSGSDRNQPQHF.